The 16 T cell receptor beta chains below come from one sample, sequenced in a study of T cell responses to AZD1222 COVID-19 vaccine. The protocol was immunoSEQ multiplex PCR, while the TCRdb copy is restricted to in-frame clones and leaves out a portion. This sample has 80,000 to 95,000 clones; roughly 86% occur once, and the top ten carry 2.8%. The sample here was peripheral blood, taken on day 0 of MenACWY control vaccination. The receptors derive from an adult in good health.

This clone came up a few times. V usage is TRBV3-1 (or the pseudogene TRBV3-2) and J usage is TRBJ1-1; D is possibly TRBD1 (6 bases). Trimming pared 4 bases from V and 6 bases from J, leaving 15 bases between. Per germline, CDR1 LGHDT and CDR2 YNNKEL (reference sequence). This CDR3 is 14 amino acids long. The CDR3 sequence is CASSLGGTLPEAFF. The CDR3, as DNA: TGTGCCAGCAGCCTAGGCGGGACACTCCCTGAAGCTTTCTTT.

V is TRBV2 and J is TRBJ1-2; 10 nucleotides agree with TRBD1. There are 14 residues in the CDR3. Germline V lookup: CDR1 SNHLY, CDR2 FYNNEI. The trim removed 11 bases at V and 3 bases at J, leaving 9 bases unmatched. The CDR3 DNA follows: TGTGCCGGGGGGAGGGACAGGGGACACTATGGCTACACCTTC. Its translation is CAGGRDRGHYGYTF.

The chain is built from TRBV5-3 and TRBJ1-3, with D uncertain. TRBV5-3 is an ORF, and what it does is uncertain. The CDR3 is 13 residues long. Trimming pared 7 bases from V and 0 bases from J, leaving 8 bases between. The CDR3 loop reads CARPRSSGNTIYF. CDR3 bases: TGTGCCAGACCTAGGAGCTCTGGAAACACCATATATTTT.

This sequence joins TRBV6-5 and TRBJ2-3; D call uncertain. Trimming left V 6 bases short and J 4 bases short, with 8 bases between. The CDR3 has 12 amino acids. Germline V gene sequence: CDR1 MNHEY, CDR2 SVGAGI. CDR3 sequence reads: CASRGYPDTQYF. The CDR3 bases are TGTGCCAGCAGGGGGTACCCAGATACGCAGTATTTT.

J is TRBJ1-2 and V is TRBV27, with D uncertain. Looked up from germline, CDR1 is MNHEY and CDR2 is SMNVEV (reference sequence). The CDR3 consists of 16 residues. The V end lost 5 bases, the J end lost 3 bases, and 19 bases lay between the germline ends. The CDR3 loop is CASSPTRSHPHYGYTF. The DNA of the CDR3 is TGTGCCAGCAGTCCAACTCGGTCCCACCCCCACTATGGCTACACCTTC.

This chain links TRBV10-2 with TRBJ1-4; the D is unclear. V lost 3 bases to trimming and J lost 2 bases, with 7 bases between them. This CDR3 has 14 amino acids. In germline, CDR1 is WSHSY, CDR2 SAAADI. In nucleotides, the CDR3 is TGCGCCAGCAGTGATCCGGGGACTAATGAAAAACTGTTTTTT. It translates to CASSDPGTNEKLFF.

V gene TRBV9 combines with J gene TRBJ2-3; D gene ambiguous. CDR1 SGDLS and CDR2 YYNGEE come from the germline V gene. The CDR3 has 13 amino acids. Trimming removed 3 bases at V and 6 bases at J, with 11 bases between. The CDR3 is CASSARSGDTQYF. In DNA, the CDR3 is TGTGCCAGCAGCGCAAGGTCCGGCGATACGCAGTATTTT.

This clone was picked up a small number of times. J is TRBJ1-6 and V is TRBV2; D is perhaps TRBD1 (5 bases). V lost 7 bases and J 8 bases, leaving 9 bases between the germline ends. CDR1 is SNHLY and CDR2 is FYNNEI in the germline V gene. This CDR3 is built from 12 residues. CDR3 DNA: TGTGCCAGCAAAGGGGCCCATTCACCCCTCCACTTT. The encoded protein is CASKGAHSPLHF.

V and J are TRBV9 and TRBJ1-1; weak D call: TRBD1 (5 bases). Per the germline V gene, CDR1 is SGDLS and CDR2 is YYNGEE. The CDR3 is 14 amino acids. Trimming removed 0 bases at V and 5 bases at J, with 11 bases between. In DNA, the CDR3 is TGTGCCAGCAGCGTAGCAACTGGGGGAACTGAAGCTTTCTTT. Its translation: CASSVATGGTEAFF.

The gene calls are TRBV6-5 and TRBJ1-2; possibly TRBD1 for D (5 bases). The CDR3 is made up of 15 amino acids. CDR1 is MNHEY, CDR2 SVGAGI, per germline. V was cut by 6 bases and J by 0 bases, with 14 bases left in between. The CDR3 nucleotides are TGTGCCAGCAGCGTGAATACAGGAACTAACTATGGCTACACCTTC. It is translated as CASSVNTGTNYGYTF.

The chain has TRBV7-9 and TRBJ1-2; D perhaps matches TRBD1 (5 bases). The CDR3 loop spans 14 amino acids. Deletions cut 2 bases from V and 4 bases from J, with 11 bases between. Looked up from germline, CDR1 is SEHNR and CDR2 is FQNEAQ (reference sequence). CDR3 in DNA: TGTGCCAGCAGCTTATCCGGGACCCCCTATGGCTACACCTTC. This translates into CASSLSGTPYGYTF.

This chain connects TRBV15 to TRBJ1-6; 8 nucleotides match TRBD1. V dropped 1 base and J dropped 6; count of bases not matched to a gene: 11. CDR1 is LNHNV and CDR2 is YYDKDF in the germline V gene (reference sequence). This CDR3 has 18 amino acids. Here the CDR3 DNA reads TGTGCCACCAGCAGAGCCGGTGGCGCAGGGGGCTCTAATTCACCCCTCCACTTT. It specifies CATSRAGGAGGSNSPLHF.

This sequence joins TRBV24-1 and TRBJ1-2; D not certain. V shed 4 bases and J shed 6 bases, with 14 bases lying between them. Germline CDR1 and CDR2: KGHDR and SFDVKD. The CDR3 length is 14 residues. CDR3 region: CATSDRTRNHGYTF. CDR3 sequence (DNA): TGTGCCACCAGTGACAGGACCCGAAACCATGGCTACACCTTC.

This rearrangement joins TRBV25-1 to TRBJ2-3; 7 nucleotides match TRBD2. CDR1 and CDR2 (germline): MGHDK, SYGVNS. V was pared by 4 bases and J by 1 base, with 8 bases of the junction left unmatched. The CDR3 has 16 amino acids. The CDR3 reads CASSGWYAGGTDTQYF. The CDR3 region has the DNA TGTGCCAGCAGTGGATGGTATGCGGGGGGCACAGATACGCAGTATTTT.

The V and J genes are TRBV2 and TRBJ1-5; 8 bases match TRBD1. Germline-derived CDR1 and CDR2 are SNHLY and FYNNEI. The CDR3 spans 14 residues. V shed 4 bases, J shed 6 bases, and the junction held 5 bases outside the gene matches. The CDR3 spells CASSADREFQPQHF. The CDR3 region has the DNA TGTGCCAGCAGTGCGGACAGGGAGTTTCAGCCCCAGCATTTT.

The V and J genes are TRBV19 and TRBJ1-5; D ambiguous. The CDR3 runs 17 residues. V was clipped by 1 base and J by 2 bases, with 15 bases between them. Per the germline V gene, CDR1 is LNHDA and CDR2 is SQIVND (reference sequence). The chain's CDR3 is CASSIGEMVRGNQPQHF. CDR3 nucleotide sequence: TGTGCCAGTAGTATAGGGGAAATGGTAAGGGGCAATCAGCCCCAGCATTTT.